This T cell receptor (beta chain) came from a study of T cells in tuberculosis. Sequencing of TCR-alpha and TCR-beta chains was unpaired. The method was immunoSEQ multiplex PCR; TCRdb's version includes in-frame clones alone and lacks a portion of them. The table includes 54,000 or so clones, 81% detected once. After thawing and overnight rest, PBMC were stained with GMM-loaded CD1B tetramer, viability dye and anti-CD3 for sorting. C32 glucose monomycolate from Rhodococcus equi was loaded onto the CD1B tetramers. Germline lookup yields CDR1 MNHEY and CDR2 SMNVEV (reference sequence). CDR3 size: 14 residues. V was clipped by 5 bases and J by 7 bases, with 18 bases between them.

The receptor's source is an adult woman with latent tuberculosis. The chain is built from TRBV27 and TRBJ2-7; weak D call: TRBD2 (7 bases). The sequenced sample was CD1b-GMM tetramer-negative cells sorted from PBMCs. CDR3 sequence (DNA): TGTGCCAGCAGTGCGGCGGGGGCCCCGCGGGAGCAGTACTTC. It is translated as CASSAAGAPREQYF.